The 25 T cell receptor beta chains given below trace back to one sample, sequenced in a study of molecular identifiers for immune sequencing clone quantification. Each CDR3 protein gets one entry after TCRdb re-called the PCR reads with MiXCR. The repertoire holds under 650,000 distinct CDR3 sequences, with 15% to 20% as singletons. Source material: naive CD8+ T cells from blood, with Jurkat cell RNA spiked in. Subset given: FACS-sorted CD8+CD4-CCR7+CD45RA+ naive T cells. These receptors came from a human donor in good health. Some libraries in this study had Jurkat cell RNA spiked in.

This clonotype came up many times. V and J are TRBV19 and TRBJ2-5, with D tentatively TRBD2 (5 bases). This CDR3 region has 14 residues. Germline V gene data show CDR1 as LNHDA and CDR2 as SQIVND (reference sequence). Between the trimmed V and J ends, which lost 3 bases and 0 bases, there was a span of 8 bases. The CDR3 loop reads CASSITGYQETQYF. CDR3 sequence (DNA): TGTGCCAGTAGTATTACGGGGTACCAAGAGACCCAGTACTTC.

Many counts were recorded for this clonotype. This chain connects TRBV5-6 to TRBJ1-1, with a possible D match to TRBD1 (5 bases). The CDR3 extends over 15 amino acids. V was pared by 0 bases and J by 4 bases, with 13 bases between. Germline V gives CDR1 SGHDT, CDR2 YYEEEE. As DNA, the CDR3 is TGTGCCAGCAGCTTGGCCGCAGCAGGGATCACTGAAGCTTTCTTT. Translated: CASSLAAAGITEAFF.

This clonotype was found a few times. The chain combines TRBV12-3 or TRBV12-4 with TRBJ1-2; 7 positions agree with TRBD1. This CDR3 spans 12 amino acids. The junction had 5 bases not matched to a gene; V was cut back by 7 bases and J by 6 bases. CDR3 amino acids: CASTHTGDGYTF. DNA of the CDR3: TGTGCCAGCACCCACACAGGGGATGGCTACACCTTC.

This clonotype occurred a few times. The gene calls are TRBV12-3 or TRBV12-4 and TRBJ2-7; possible D gene TRBD1, 6 bases. Trimming took 6 bases from V and 2 from J, leaving 14 bases between them. The CDR3 sequence is 14 residues long. This CDR3 reads CASSSDRPPYEQYF. In DNA, the CDR3 is TGTGCCAGCAGCTCCGACAGGCCCCCCTACGAGCAGTACTTC.

This clonotype was counted ten times or more. DNA of the CDR3: TGTGCCAGCAGAGGGACGCCGGGCTACACCTTC. It is translated as CASRGTPGYTF. The chain joins TRBV2 to TRBJ1-2, with D tentatively TRBD1 (5 bases). Germline CDR1 is SNHLY and CDR2 is FYNNEI. V was clipped by 6 bases and J by 8 bases, with 10 bases between them. The CDR3 contains 11 residues.

Worth noting for this clonotype: This may come from a read error, since a much larger clone is one base off. The genes are TRBV7-6 and TRBJ2-3; D is unclear. The V gene's germline CDR1 is SGHVS and CDR2 FNYEAQ. Trimming removed 7 bases at V and 0 bases at J, with 17 bases between. The CDR3 sequence is 16 residues long. Written as DNA, the CDR3 is TGTGCCAGCAACTCGGTCCCGACAACTAGCACAGATACGCAGTATTTT. This gives the protein CASNSVPTTSTDTQYF.

This clonotype was recorded a few times. The rearrangement joins TRBV19 to TRBJ1-1; D unclear. Trimming pared 1 base from V and 1 base from J, leaving 7 bases between. The CDR3 runs to 14 residues. The germline CDR1 and CDR2 sequences are LNHDA and SQIVND (reference sequence). Here the CDR3 DNA reads TGTGCCAGTAGTATAGGTCCAGCGAACACTGAAGCTTTCTTT. Translating gives CASSIGPANTEAFF.

This clonotype has at least ten counts. The chain joins TRBV4-3 to TRBJ1-1, with 11 nucleotides matching TRBD1. Looked up from germline, CDR1 is LGHNA and CDR2 is YSLEER. The length of the CDR3 is 17 residues. Trimming at V came to 0 bases and at J to 2 bases, leaving 5 bases not matched to a gene. The CDR3, as DNA: TGCGCCAGCAGCCAAGATAGGACAGGGGGCTTTAACACTGAAGCTTTCTTT. This codes for CASSQDRTGGFNTEAFF.

The chain couples TRBV27 to TRBJ2-3; D is tentatively TRBD1 or TRBD2 (5 bases each). The germline V gene encodes CDR1 MNHEY and CDR2 SMNVEV (reference sequence). The CDR3 length is 13 residues. V was shortened by 7 bases and J by 10 bases, with 18 bases between the two germline ends. CDR3 sequence (DNA): TGTGCCAGCAAGACAGTTGGAGGACAAGCGCAGTATTTT. Its translation is CASKTVGGQAQYF.

In its sample, this clonotype was seen many times. J is TRBJ1-2 and V is TRBV30, with D possibly being TRBD1 (5 bases). The germline CDR1 and CDR2 sequences are GTSNPN and SVGIG (reference sequence). This CDR3 has 12 amino acids. V dropped 4 bases and J dropped 4 bases, with 10 bases sitting between them. The CDR3 nucleotides are TGTGCCTGGACCGTGAGGGGCTATGGCTACACCTTC. Translating it yields CAWTVRGYGYTF.

This clonotype appeared many times. The gene calls are TRBV10-2 and TRBJ2-5; a weak D match, TRBD1 (5 bases). Per the germline V gene, CDR1 is WSHSY and CDR2 is SAAADI. The V and J ends lost 6 bases and 5 bases respectively, with 16 bases between them. The CDR3 is made up of 14 amino acids. CDR3 residues: CASRGVGLVETQYF. DNA for the CDR3: TGCGCCAGCAGAGGGGTCGGGCTGGTGGAGACCCAGTACTTC.

In regard to this clonotype: A much larger clone differs by one base, so this may be a read error. The V gene is TRBV19, the J gene TRBJ2-6, with unresolved D. CDR1 and CDR2 (germline): LNHDA, SQIVND (reference sequence). The CDR3 totals 15 residues. Deletions cut 10 bases from V and 3 bases from J, with 16 bases between. The CDR3 sequence is CATTLRYFGANVLTF. The CDR3, as DNA: TGTGCCACTACGTTACGGTACTTTGGGGCCAACGTCCTGACTTTC.

This clonotype was seen many times. The J gene is TRBJ2-3, the V gene TRBV18, with D maybe TRBD2 (6 bases). The germline V gene has CDR1 KGHSH and CDR2 LQKENI. V lost 0 bases and J 6 bases, leaving 16 bases between the germline ends. The CDR3 loop spans 16 amino acids. The CDR3 DNA follows: TGTGCCAGCTCACCACCCGGGACTCCGAGTGTGGATACGCAGTATTTT. It is translated as CASSPPGTPSVDTQYF. The full variable domain, completed using reference TRBV18 and TRBJ2-3, is NAGVMQNPRHLVRRRGQEARLRCSPMKGHSHVYWYRQLPEEGLKFMVYLQKENIIDESGMPKERFSAEFPKEGPSILRIQQVVRGDSAAYFCASSPPGTPSVDTQYFGPGTRLTVL.

There are many counts of this clonotype. The chain joins TRBV28 to TRBJ1-2; D unresolved. V was cut by 3 bases and J by 8 bases, with 10 bases left in between. CDR1 and CDR2 from the germline V gene are MDHEN and SYDVKM. The CDR3 is 12 amino acids. CDR3 in DNA: TGTGCCAGCAGTTTCGTAAGCGAAGGCTACACCTTC. It yields the protein CASSFVSEGYTF.

In its sample, this clonotype was seen many times. The chain combines TRBV7-6 with TRBJ1-1; D remains unclear. The V and J ends lost 1 base and 4 bases respectively, with 16 bases between them. The CDR3 contains 16 residues. CDR1 is SGHVS, CDR2 FNYEAQ, per germline. CDR3 sequence reads: CASSLVREVGSTEAFF. CDR3 DNA sequence: TGTGCCAGCAGCTTAGTCCGGGAGGTCGGCTCCACTGAAGCTTTCTTT.

This clonotype was recorded only once. A single base separates this from a much larger clone, so it may be a read error. The rearrangement links TRBV20-1 to TRBJ1-4; maybe TRBD1 (5 bases). The germline V gene has CDR1 DFQATT and CDR2 SNEGSKA (reference sequence). This CDR3 is built from 14 residues. The CDR3 DNA sequence: TGCAGTGCTCGAGTCGGGGCCTCTAATGAAAAACTGTCTTTT. It codes for CSARVGASNEKLSF.

This clonotype came up many times. The J gene is TRBJ1-1, the V gene TRBV13; D is ambiguous. The CDR3 runs to 17 residues. V shed 4 bases and J shed 0 bases, with 18 bases lying between them. CDR1 and CDR2 from the germline V gene are PRHDT and FYEKMQ (reference sequence). CDR3 sequence reads: CASSSADVRLMNTEAFF. CDR3 coding DNA: TGTGCCAGCAGCTCAGCCGATGTAAGGCTCATGAACACTGAAGCTTTCTTT.

The table lists this clonotype with many counts. The chain links TRBV6-5 to TRBJ2-7; the D is unclear. Per the germline V gene, CDR1 is MNHEY and CDR2 is SVGAGI. The CDR3 has 14 residues. The V end lost 6 bases, the J end lost 3 bases, and 15 bases lay between the germline ends. CDR3 coding DNA: TGTGCCAGCAGCCCGGTGGCAGGAGACTACGAGCAGTACTTC. Translating it yields CASSPVAGDYEQYF.

The gene calls are TRBV28 and TRBJ2-1; TRBD2 matches 13 bases. Trimming took 7 bases from V and 7 from J; bases not matched to a gene: 7. Germline values: CDR1 MDHEN, CDR2 SYDVKM. This CDR3 spans 15 amino acids. The CDR3 DNA reads as TGTGCCAGCAACCCACTAGCGGGAGGGTGGAATGAGCAGTTCTTC. Amino acid sequence: CASNPLAGGWNEQFF.

On this clonotype itself: One base away lies a much larger clone, so this may be a sequencing read error. The chain combines TRBV7-2 with TRBJ1-1, with 7 positions matching TRBD1. The germline V gene encodes CDR1 SGHTA and CDR2 FQGNSA. CDR3 size: 14 residues. V shed 1 base and J 7 bases; nucleotides not matched to a gene: 6. CDR3 nucleotide sequence: TGTGCCAGCAGCTTAGTGGGGACAGAGGATGAAGCTTTCTTT. Protein product: CASSLVGTEDEAFF.

Ten or more counts support this clonotype. The V call is TRBV7-3, the J call TRBJ2-1; 12 bases align to TRBD2. This CDR3 contains 15 residues. Germline V CDR1 and CDR2: SGHTA, FQGTGA. V lost 3 bases, J lost 8 bases, and 5 bases stayed unmatched. For the CDR3, the DNA is TGTGCCAGCAGCTTCCTAGCGGGAGGGGAGGATGAGCAGTTCTTC. Encoded protein: CASSFLAGGEDEQFF.

This clonotype has a handful of counts. The V call is TRBV27, the J call TRBJ2-7, with TRBD2 matching over 14 bases. Germline lookup yields CDR1 MNHEY and CDR2 SMNVEV (reference sequence). The CDR3 runs 18 residues. V shed 6 bases and J 2 bases; nucleotides not matched to a gene: 12. CDR3 sequence (DNA): TGTGCCAGCAGGGAATCGGGACTAGCGGGAGTTTTTCCCTACGAGCAGTACTTC. Its translation is CASRESGLAGVFPYEQYF.

V usage is TRBV6-2 or TRBV6-3 and J usage is TRBJ1-2; 9 nucleotides align to TRBD1. This CDR3 region has 16 residues. V lost 0 bases and J lost 2; bases outside the gene matches: 4. Germline V CDR1 and CDR2: MNHEY, SVGEGT. CDR3 loop: CASSYSYGTGNYGYTF. The DNA of the CDR3 is TGTGCCAGCAGTTACTCGTATGGGACAGGGAACTATGGCTACACCTTC.

Comments on this clonotype: Just one base apart from a much larger clone, this may be a read error. The missing conserved phenylalanine or tryptophan at the end of this CDR3 makes a read error likely. The rearrangement uses TRBV20-1 and TRBJ1-6, with D perhaps matching TRBD1 (6 bases). With 0 bases removed from V and 5 bases from J, the gap between germline ends came to 8 bases. From germline, CDR1 is DFQATT and CDR2 SNEGSKA (reference sequence). This CDR3 comprises 14 residues. CDR3 sequence reads: CSAREAGDNSPLHL. DNA for the CDR3: TGCAGTGCTAGAGAGGCAGGGGATAATTCACCCCTCCACCTT.

This clonotype was detected only a few times. V gene TRBV2 combines with J gene TRBJ1-2; D may be TRBD1 (6 bases). CDR1 is SNHLY and CDR2 is FYNNEI in the germline V gene. The CDR3 runs 13 residues. V shed 9 bases and J shed 1 base, with 12 bases lying between them. CDR3 nucleotide sequence: TGTGCCAGACAGGACAGTTTTAACTATGGCTACACCTTC. It codes for CARQDSFNYGYTF.